This T cell receptor beta chain was recovered during a study of vaccination and CD4 T cells after COVID-19. Study-level background: The post-vaccine samples came a median about 70 days after dose two (range 14 to 241). Findings and caveats of the study: Spike mono-reactive status applied to 304 of 307 vaccine-specific clones in convalescent patients.

This clonotype was detected a few times. No antigen is known for it. Stated time point: late sampling 161 to 241 days after vaccination in a few convalescent patients. Treatment: roughly ten-day PBMC culture with coronavirus spike peptide pools or control peptides (ViraFEST assay). Losses at the gene ends were 4 bases for V and 0 bases for J; bases not matched to a gene: 5. Germline-derived CDR1 and CDR2 are SGHNT and YENEEA. The length of the CDR3 is 15 residues. The study sequenced cultured CD4+ T cell DNA using the Oncomine TCR Beta short-read assay. MiXCR, applied by TCRdb to the PCR reads, yields one record per CDR3 protein. The sample has some 17,000 distinct CDR3 sequences, under 55% seen once.

The TCR comes from a human donor who had recovered from COVID-19. Source: CD4+ T cells from blood, cultured in vitro, taken about 7 months after SARS-CoV-2 vaccination. The chain carries TRBV11-3 and TRBJ1-1; TRBD1 agrees at 7 bases. CDR3 protein: CASSSTGTVNTEAFF. Here the CDR3 DNA reads TGTGCCAGCAGCTCGACCGGGACAGTGAACACTGAAGCTTTCTTT.